The rows below give T cell receptor beta chains drawn from one sample of a study of T cells in narcolepsy. Repertoires were generated with immunoSEQ multiplex PCR, while TCRdb's copy carries only in-frame clones and drops some. The repertoire holds tens of thousands of clones, with 79% as singletons. The sample consisted of memory (CD45RA-) CD4+ T cells from blood. Receptor source: a human donor in good health. CDR3s include the opening cysteine and the closing phenylalanine or tryptophan. A D gene is named only where the DNA matches it firmly. Clone size appears in some rows only: once, few, many, or a class for an expanded clone.

J,V,size,D,DNA,CDR3
TRBJ1-1,TRBV11-2,-,TRBD1,TGTGCCAGCAGCCTTCCCGGGACAGGGGTTTCTGAAGCTTTCTTT,CASSLPGTGVSEAFF
TRBJ1-1,TRBV19,-,-,TGTGCCAGTAGTGCCGGACAGAGAATGAACACTGAAGCTTTCTTT,CASSAGQRMNTEAFF
TRBJ1-2,TRBV28,-,TRBD1,TGTGCCAGCAGTTTACAGGGGGCCCCCTATGGCTACACCTTC,CASSLQGAPYGYTF
TRBJ2-4,TRBV7-2,-,-,TGTGCCAGCAGCCCCACCTTCGACAAAGCCAAAAACATTCAGTACTTC,CASSPTFDKAKNIQYF
TRBJ1-2,TRBV6-5,-,TRBD1,TGTGCCAGCAGAAAACAGGGGATAGGTGGCTACACCTTC,CASRKQGIGGYTF
TRBJ1-6,TRBV7-8,-,-,TGTGCCAGCAGCCCAGGGTCAAATTCACCCCTCCACTTT,CASSPGSNSPLHF
TRBJ2-1,TRBV28,-,-,TGTGCCAGCAGTTCTCTACCGCGTCCGCAGTTCTTC,CASSSLPRPQFF
TRBJ1-1,TRBV7-8,-,TRBD1,TGTGCCAGCAGCTCATTCCGGGACAGGGGGCGGACTGAAGCTTTCTTT,CASSSFRDRGRTEAFF
TRBJ1-2,TRBV7-9,once,-,TGTGCCAGCAGCACCGCACAGGGTAATGGCTACACCTTC,CASSTAQGNGYTF
TRBJ2-5,TRBV28,-,TRBD2,TGTGCCAGCAGTGGTCGACTAGCGGGGTCGGGTGAGACCCAGTACTTC,CASSGRLAGSGETQYF
TRBJ2-3,TRBV5-1,-,TRBD1,TGCGCCAGCAGCCCACCCAAAACAGGGGGCAGCACAGATACGCAGTATTTT,CASSPPKTGGSTDTQYF
TRBJ2-7,TRBV21-1,-,-,TGTGCCAGCAGCAAAGCCCACTACGAGCAGTACTTC,CASSKAHYEQYF
TRBJ2-2,TRBV5-6,-,TRBD1,TGTGCCAGCAGCCGACTTGGGGGACAGGGGATCGCCGGGGAGCTGTTTTTT,CASSRLGGQGIAGELFF
TRBJ1-2,TRBV29-1,once,TRBD1,TGCAGCGCCCCCGGGACAGGGAACTATGGCTACACCTTC,CSAPGTGNYGYTF
TRBJ2-7,TRBV5-1,-,-,TGCACCAGCAGCGCAAACTACGAGCAGTACTTC,CTSSANYEQYF
TRBJ2-7,TRBV7-9,-,-,TGTGCCAGCAGCTGGAAGGAGAGCTCCTACGAGCAGTACTTC,CASSWKESSYEQYF
TRBJ1-5,TRBV6-5,few,-,TGTGCCAGCAGTTACGAGAACCCAAGGCCCCAGCATTTT,CASSYENPRPQHF
TRBJ2-1,TRBV7-8,few,-,TGTGCCAGCAGCTTAGTCGCGCGGAACAATGAGCAGTTCTTC,CASSLVARNNEQFF
TRBJ1-3,TRBV28,-,-,TGTGCCAGCAGTCGGACAGTCAACTCTGGAAACACCATATATTTT,CASSRTVNSGNTIYF
TRBJ1-4,TRBV5-1,-,-,TGCGCCAGCAGCTTCTTAGGGGACATATATGAAAAACTGTTTTTT,CASSFLGDIYEKLFF
TRBJ1-2,TRBV28,-,-,TGTGCCAGCAGTTTTTTTGGCCGGGTAGATGGCTACACCTTC,CASSFFGRVDGYTF
TRBJ1-2,TRBV6-6,-,-,TGTGCCAGCAGTTACTCGTCGGGTTTTAAACGCGGCTACACCTTC,CASSYSSGFKRGYTF
TRBJ1-2,TRBV29-1,few,-,TGCAGCGCCAAAGGGGGTCTGGATGGCTACACCTTC,CSAKGGLDGYTF
TRBJ1-1,TRBV6-6,few,-,TGTGCCAGCATGCTGAACACTGAAGCTTTCTTT,CASMLNTEAFF
TRBJ2-3,TRBV11-1,-,TRBD2,TGTGCCAGCAGCTTAGTGGGACTAGCTAACACACCAGGCACAGATACGCAGTATTTT,CASSLVGLANTPGTDTQYF
TRBJ2-7,TRBV29-1,-,-,TGCAGCGTTGGGGACATATCCTACGAGCAGTACTTC,CSVGDISYEQYF
TRBJ1-5,TRBV11-2,-,-,TGTGCCAGCAGCCGGGTCCCTGGTGAGCCCCAGCATTTT,CASSRVPGEPQHF
TRBJ2-3,TRBV5-4,-,TRBD2,TGTGCCAGCAGCTCATCCAGGACTAGCGGGGGGCCCACAGATACGCAGTATTTT,CASSSSRTSGGPTDTQYF
TRBJ2-2,TRBV12-5,-,TRBD1,TGTGCTAGTGGTACCGGGACAGTCAGCGGGGAGCTGTTTTTT,CASGTGTVSGELFF
TRBJ2-7,TRBV19,-,TRBD1,TGTGCCAGTAGTATGATGACAGGGTTGAACGAGCAGTACTTC,CASSMMTGLNEQYF
TRBJ2-3,TRBV2,few,TRBD2,TGTGCCAGCAGCGGGACTAGCGGGAGTACAGATACGCAGTATTTT,CASSGTSGSTDTQYF
TRBJ2-1,TRBV28,-,TRBD2,TGTGCCAGCCGGGCGGGGGGAGAGAGGAATGAGCAGTTCTTC,CASRAGGERNEQFF
TRBJ2-5,TRBV29-1,-,-,TGCAGCGTTGGGACTCCAGGGCAAGCGGAGACCCAGTACTTC,CSVGTPGQAETQYF
TRBJ1-1,TRBV5-1,-,-,TGCGCCAGCAGCCCCGTGGGGTTCACTAATGAAGCTTTCTTT,CASSPVGFTNEAFF
TRBJ1-4,TRBV23-1,-,-,TGCGCCAGCAGTCAATCTATCACCGCAACTAATGAAAAACTGTTTTTT,CASSQSITATNEKLFF
TRBJ2-3,TRBV6-6,-,-,TGTGCCAGCAGTTACCTTGGGCCCGGCACAGATACGCAGTATTTT,CASSYLGPGTDTQYF
TRBJ1-6,TRBV5-6,-,TRBD1,TGTGCCAGCAGCTCCCGGGACAGGGTTGCTTCACCCCTCCACTTT,CASSSRDRVASPLHF
TRBJ1-5,TRBV28,-,-,TGTGCCAGCAGTTTATTGAGGGGTGGGAGCAATCAGCCCCAGCATTTT,CASSLLRGGSNQPQHF
TRBJ2-1,TRBV7-2,-,TRBD2,TGTGCCAGCAGCTCCGGACTAGCGGGGGCCATTGATGAGCAGTTCTTC,CASSSGLAGAIDEQFF
TRBJ2-1,TRBV4-1,-,-,TGCGCCAGCAGCCAGAGGACCAGGGGCTCGTATCAGTTCTTC,CASSQRTRGSYQFF
TRBJ2-5,TRBV7-2,-,-,TGTGCCAGCAGCTTAGTGGACAGATCTCAAGAGACCCAGTACTTC,CASSLVDRSQETQYF
TRBJ2-3,TRBV7-9,-,-,TGTGCCAGCAGCACCCAGACAGGTCCCCGGGGAGATACGCAGTATTTT,CASSTQTGPRGDTQYF
TRBJ2-7,TRBV5-1,-,-,TGCGCCAGCAGCGCTACGGGATCCCGTATTGACGAGCAGTACTTC,CASSATGSRIDEQYF
TRBJ2-3,TRBV28,-,-,TGTGCCAGCAGCACCCCGGCGGCGGGCACAGATACGCAGTATTTT,CASSTPAAGTDTQYF
TRBJ2-4,TRBV4-2,-,-,TGTGCCAGCAGCCAAGATTGGAACCCCAGGGGAAAAAACATTCAGTACTTC,CASSQDWNPRGKNIQYF
TRBJ2-3,TRBV9,-,-,TGTGCCAGCAGCGGGCCCTGGACCACAGATACGCAGTATTTT,CASSGPWTTDTQYF
TRBJ1-1,TRBV7-2,-,TRBD1,TGTGCCAGCAGCTTAGGACAGGGACGGCCTAGGACTGAAGCTTTCTTT,CASSLGQGRPRTEAFF
TRBJ1-1,TRBV2,-,-,TGTGCCAGCAGTCAGGATCCCTACATGAACACTGAAGCTTTCTTT,CASSQDPYMNTEAFF
TRBJ1-4,TRBV5-1,-,-,TGCGCCAGCAGCTTGGGGGGGAATGAAAAACTGTTTTTT,CASSLGGNEKLFF
TRBJ1-1,TRBV7-2,-,-,TGTGCCAGCAGCCGGGGGCCGGGGACTGAAGCTTTCTTT,CASSRGPGTEAFF
TRBJ2-1,TRBV7-2,-,TRBD2,TGTGCCAGCAGCCGGACTAGCGGGGGACACAATGAGCAGTTCTTC,CASSRTSGGHNEQFF
TRBJ1-3,TRBV11-3,-,TRBD1,TGTGCCAGCAGCGCCGGGACAGGGAGTACCCCCTCTGGAAACACCATATATTTT,CASSAGTGSTPSGNTIYF
TRBJ2-7,TRBV28,-,-,TGTGCCAGCAGGAGTGGGGAGGACAGACTCCTGGGCGAGCAGTACTTC,CASRSGEDRLLGEQYF
TRBJ2-1,TRBV6-5,medium-sized,-,TGTGCCAGCAGCCCCCACACGGGGAAGGGTGAGCAGTTCTTC,CASSPHTGKGEQFF
TRBJ1-4,TRBV18,-,-,TGTGCCAGCTCACCACCAGGGGGAACTAATGAAAAACTGTTTTTT,CASSPPGGTNEKLFF
TRBJ2-5,TRBV30,-,-,TGTGCCAGGGAAGTGGGGGAGACCCAGTACTTC,CAREVGETQYF
TRBJ2-7,TRBV2,-,-,TGTGCCACCCAGGAGGGGGACTACGAGCAGTACTTC,CATQEGDYEQYF